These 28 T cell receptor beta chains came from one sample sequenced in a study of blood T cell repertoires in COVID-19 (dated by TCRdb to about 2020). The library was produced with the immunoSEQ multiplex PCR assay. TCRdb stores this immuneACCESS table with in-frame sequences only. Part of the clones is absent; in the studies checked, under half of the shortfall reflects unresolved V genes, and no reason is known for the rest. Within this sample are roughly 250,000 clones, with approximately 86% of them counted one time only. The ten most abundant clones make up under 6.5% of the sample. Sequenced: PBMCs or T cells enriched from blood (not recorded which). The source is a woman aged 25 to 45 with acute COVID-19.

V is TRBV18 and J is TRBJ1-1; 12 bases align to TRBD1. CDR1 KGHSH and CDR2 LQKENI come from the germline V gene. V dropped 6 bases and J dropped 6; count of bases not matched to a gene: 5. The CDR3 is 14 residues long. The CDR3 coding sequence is TGTGCCAGCTCCCCTGGGACAGGGGGCGCTGAAGCTTTCTTT. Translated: CASSPGTGGAEAFF.

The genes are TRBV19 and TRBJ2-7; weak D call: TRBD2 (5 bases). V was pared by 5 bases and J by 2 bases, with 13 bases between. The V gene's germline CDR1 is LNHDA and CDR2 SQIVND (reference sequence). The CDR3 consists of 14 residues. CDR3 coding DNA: TGTGCCAGTAGTCCACGGGGTCACCCCTACGAGCAGTACTTC. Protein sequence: CASSPRGHPYEQYF.

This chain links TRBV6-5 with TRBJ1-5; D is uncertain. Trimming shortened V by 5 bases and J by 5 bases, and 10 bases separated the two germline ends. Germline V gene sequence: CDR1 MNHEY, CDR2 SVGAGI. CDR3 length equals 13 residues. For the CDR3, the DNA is TGTGCCAGCAGTACTAGATCTGATCAGCCCCAGCATTTT. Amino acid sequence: CASSTRSDQPQHF.

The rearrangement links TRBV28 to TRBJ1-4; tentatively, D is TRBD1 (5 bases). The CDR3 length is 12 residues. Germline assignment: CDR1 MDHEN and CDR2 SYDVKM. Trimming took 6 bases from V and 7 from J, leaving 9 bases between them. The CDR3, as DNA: TGTGCCAGCAGGCTCGACAGTGAAAAACTGTTTTTT. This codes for CASRLDSEKLFF.

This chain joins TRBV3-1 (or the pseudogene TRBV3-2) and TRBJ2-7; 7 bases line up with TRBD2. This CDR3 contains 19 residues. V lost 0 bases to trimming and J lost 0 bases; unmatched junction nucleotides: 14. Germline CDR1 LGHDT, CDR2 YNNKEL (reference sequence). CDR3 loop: CASSQEWTLTSLGSYEQYF. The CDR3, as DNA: TGTGCCAGCAGCCAAGAGTGGACGCTGACTAGCTTGGGCTCCTACGAGCAGTACTTC.

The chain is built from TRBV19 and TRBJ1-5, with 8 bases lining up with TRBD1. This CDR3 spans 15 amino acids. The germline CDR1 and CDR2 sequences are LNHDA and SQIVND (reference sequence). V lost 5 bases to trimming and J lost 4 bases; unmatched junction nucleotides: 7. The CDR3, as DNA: TGTGCCAGTAGTTTTTCGGACAGGGCTAATCAGCCCCAGCATTTT. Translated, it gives CASSFSDRANQPQHF.

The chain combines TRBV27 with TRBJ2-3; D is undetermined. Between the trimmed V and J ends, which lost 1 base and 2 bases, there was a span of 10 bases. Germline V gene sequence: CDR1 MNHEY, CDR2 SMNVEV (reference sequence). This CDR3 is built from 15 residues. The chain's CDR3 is CASSLYARNTDTQYF. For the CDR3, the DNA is TGTGCCAGCAGTTTATATGCCAGAAACACAGATACGCAGTATTTT.

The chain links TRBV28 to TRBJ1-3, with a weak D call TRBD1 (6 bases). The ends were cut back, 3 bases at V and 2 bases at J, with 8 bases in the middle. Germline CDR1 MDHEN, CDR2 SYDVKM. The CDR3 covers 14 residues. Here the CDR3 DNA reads TGTGCCAGCAGTTTGGCAGGGGCTGGAAACACCATATATTTT. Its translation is CASSLAGAGNTIYF. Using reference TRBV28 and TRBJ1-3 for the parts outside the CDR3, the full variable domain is DVKVTQSSRYLVKRTGEKVFLECVQDMDHENMFWYRQDPGLGLRLIYFSYDVKMKEKGDIPEGYSVSREKKERFSLILESASTNQTSMYLCASSLAGAGNTIYFGEGSWLTVV.

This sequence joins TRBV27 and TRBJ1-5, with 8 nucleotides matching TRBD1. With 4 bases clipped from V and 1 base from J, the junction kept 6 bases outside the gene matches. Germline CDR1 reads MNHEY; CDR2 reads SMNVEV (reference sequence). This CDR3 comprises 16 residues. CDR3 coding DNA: TGTGCCAGCAGTTCAGGGACAGGCCGGAGCAATCAGCCCCAGCATTTT. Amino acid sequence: CASSSGTGRSNQPQHF.

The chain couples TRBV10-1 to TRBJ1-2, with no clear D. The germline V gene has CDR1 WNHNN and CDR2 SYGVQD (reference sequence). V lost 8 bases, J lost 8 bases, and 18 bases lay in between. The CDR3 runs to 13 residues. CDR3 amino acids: CASGPPTLGGYTF. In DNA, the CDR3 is TGCGCCAGCGGTCCCCCGACCTTGGGCGGCTACACCTTC.

The CDR3 DNA reads TGTGCCAGCAGCCAAGAAGGGGGGGGTAACTATGGCTACACCTTC. Amino acids: CASSQEGGGNYGYTF. V usage is TRBV3-1 (or the pseudogene TRBV3-2) and J usage is TRBJ1-2; D possibly corresponds to TRBD1 (6 bases). Germline V lookup: CDR1 LGHDT, CDR2 YNNKEL (reference sequence). This CDR3 is built from 15 residues. V was clipped by 0 bases and J by 1 base, with 9 bases between them.

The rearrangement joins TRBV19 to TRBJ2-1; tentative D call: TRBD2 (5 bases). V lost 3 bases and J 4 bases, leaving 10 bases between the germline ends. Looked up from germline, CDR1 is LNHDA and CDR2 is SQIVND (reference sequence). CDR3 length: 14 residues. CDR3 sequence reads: CASSIGRRYNEQFF. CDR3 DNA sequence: TGTGCCAGTAGTATTGGGAGACGGTACAATGAGCAGTTCTTC. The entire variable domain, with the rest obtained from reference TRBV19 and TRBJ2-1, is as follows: DGGITQSPKYLFRKEGQNVTLSCEQNLNHDAMYWYRQDPGQGLRLIYYSQIVNDFQKGDIAEGYSVSREKKESFPLTVTSAQKNPTAFYLCASSIGRRYNEQFFGPGTRLTVL.

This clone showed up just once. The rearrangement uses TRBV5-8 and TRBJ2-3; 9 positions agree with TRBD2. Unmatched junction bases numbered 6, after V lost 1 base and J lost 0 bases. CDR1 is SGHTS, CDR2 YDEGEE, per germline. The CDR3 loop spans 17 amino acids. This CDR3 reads CASSLLRLAGSTDTQYF. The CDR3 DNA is TGTGCCAGCAGCTTGCTACGCCTAGCGGGGAGCACAGATACGCAGTATTTT.

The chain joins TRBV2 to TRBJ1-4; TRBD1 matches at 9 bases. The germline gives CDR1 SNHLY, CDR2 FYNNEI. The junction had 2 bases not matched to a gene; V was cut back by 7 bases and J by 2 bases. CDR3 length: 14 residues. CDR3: CASNTGGTNEKLFF. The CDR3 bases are TGTGCCAGCAATACAGGGGGCACTAATGAAAAACTGTTTTTT.

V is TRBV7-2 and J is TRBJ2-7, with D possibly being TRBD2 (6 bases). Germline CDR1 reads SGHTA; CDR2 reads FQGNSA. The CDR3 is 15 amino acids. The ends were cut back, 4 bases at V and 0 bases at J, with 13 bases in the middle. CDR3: CASSSATSSSYEQYF. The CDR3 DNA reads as TGTGCCAGCAGCTCTGCCACTAGCAGCTCCTACGAGCAGTACTTC.

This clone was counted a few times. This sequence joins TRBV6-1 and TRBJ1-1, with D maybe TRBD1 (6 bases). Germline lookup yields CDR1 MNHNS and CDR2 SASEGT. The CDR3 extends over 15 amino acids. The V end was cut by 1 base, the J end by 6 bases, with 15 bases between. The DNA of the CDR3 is TGTGCCAGCAGTGAAGGGGAAGGGGGTGAGGCTGAAGCTTTCTTT. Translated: CASSEGEGGEAEAFF.

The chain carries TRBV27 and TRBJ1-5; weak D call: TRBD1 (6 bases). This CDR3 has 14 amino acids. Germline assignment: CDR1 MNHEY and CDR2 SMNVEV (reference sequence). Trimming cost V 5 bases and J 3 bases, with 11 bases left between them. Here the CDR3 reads CASSHGGLNQPQHF. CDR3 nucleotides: TGTGCCAGCAGTCACGGGGGGCTCAATCAGCCCCAGCATTTT.

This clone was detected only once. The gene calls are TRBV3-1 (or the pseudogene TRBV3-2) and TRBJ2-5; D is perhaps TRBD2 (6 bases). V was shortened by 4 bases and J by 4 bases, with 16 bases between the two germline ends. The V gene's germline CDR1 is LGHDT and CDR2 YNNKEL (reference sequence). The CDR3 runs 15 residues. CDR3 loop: CASSRGSGLTETQYF. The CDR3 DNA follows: TGTGCCAGCAGCCGCGGGTCGGGACTTACAGAGACCCAGTACTTC.

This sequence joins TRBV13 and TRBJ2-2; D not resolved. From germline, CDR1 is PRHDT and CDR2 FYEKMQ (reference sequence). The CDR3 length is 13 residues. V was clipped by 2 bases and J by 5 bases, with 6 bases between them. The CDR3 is CASSLIRTGELFF. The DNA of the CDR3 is TGTGCCAGCAGCTTAATACGGACCGGGGAGCTGTTTTTT.

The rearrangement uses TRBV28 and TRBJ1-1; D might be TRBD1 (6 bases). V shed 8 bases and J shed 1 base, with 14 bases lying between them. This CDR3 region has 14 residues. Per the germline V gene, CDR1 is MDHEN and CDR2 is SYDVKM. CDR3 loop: CASGGGHWNTEAFF. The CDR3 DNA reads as TGTGCCAGCGGGGGGGGGCACTGGAACACTGAAGCTTTCTTT.

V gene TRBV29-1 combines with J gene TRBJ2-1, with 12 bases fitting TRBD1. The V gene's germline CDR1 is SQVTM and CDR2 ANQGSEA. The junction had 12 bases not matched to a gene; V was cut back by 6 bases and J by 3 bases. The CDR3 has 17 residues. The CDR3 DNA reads TGCAGCGTCCCGGGACAGGGGGCGAAGTTTGTCTACAATGAGCAGTTCTTC. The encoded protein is CSVPGQGAKFVYNEQFF.

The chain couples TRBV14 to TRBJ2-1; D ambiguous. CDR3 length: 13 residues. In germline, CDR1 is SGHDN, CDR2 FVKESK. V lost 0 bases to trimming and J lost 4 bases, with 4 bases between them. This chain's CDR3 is CASSQELYNEQFF. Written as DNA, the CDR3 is TGTGCCAGCAGCCAAGAATTATACAATGAGCAGTTCTTC.

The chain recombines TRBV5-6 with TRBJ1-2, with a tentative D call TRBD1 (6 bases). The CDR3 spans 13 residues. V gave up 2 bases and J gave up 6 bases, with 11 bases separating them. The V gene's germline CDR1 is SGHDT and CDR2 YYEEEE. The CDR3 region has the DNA TGTGCCAGCAGCTTTCGAAGACAGGATGGCTACACCTTC. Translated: CASSFRRQDGYTF.

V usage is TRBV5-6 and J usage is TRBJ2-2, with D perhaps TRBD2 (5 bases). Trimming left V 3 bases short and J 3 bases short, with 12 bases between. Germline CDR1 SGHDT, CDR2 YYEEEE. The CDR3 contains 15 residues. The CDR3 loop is CASSSEREYTGELFF. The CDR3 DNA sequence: TGTGCCAGCAGCTCAGAGAGGGAGTACACCGGGGAGCTGTTTTTT.

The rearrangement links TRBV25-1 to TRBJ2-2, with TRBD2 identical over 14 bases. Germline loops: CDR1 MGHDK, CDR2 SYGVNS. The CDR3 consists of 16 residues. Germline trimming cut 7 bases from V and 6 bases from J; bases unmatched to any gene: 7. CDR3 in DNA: TGTGCCAGCAAGACTAGCGGGAGGGCCTGGTCCGGGGAGCTGTTTTTT. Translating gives CASKTSGRAWSGELFF.

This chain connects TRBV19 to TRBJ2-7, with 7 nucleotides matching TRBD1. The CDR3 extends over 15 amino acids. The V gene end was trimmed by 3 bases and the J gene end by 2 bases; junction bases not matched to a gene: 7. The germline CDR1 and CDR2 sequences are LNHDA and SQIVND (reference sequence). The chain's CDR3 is CASSIPTGATYEQYF. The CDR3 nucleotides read TGTGCCAGTAGTATTCCCACAGGGGCCACCTACGAGCAGTACTTC.

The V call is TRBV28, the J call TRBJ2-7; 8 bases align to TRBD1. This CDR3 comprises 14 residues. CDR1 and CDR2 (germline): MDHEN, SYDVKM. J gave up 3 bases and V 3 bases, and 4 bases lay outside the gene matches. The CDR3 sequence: CASSFGTGGYEQYF. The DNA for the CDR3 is TGTGCCAGCAGTTTTGGGACAGGAGGCTACGAGCAGTACTTC.

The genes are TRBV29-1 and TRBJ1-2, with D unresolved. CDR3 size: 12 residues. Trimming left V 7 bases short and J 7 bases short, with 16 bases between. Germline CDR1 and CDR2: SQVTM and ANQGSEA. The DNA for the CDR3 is TGCAGCGCCGTCCCAGGCATTGGTGGCTACACCTTC. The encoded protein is CSAVPGIGGYTF.